The 28 T cell receptor beta chains below were found in one sample sequenced in a study of human T cells and chemical hapten exposure (dated by TCRdb to the early 2020s). What this sample's time point label stands for: patch test 1, 2 weeks after DPC sensitization. In the paper's terms, the treatment or condition label means: therapeutic diphenylcyclopropenone sensitization with weekly scalp DPC. Library creation used RACE. Sequencing instrument: NextSeq 500. TCRdb reanalyzed the raw reads on its own, using fastp at Q25 for trimming and MiXCR for clone calling, and kept in-frame beta chains. CDR3 protein sequences are deduplicated, and each keeps its most common genes and DNA. The sample yields around 69,000 distinct CDR3 sequences; about 9.1% were counted once. The ten largest clones take up roughly 3.3% of the sample. The sample was whole blood, taken in connection with sensitization to the hapten diphenylcyclopropenone (DPC). The receptors were gathered from a woman between 35 and 50 years old with alopecia areata. Some clones in this sample may be carry-over from other donors' samples.

Concerning this clonotype: This may be a read error: a much more frequent sequence differs by one nucleotide. This chain joins TRBV6-6 and TRBJ2-7; 10 positions agree with TRBD1. The CDR3 is made up of 13 amino acids. Germline loops: CDR1 MNHNY, CDR2 SVGAGI (reference sequence). CDR3 loop: CAGSRDRGYEQYF. DNA for the CDR3: TGTGCCGGCAGTAGGGACAGGGGCTACGAGCAGTACTTC.

In this sample, this clonotype turned up many times. The chain joins TRBV5-1 to TRBJ1-6; maybe TRBD1 (6 bases). The germline gives CDR1 SGHRS, CDR2 YFSETQ. This CDR3 has 17 residues. V was pared by 0 bases and J by 2 bases, with 12 bases between. Here the CDR3 DNA reads TGCGCCAGCAGCTTGGCCGCAGGGGCCACCTATAATTCACCCCTCCACTTT. Its protein is CASSLAAGATYNSPLHF.

The chain uses TRBV9 and TRBJ2-7; possibly TRBD2 for D (6 bases). Per germline, CDR1 SGDLS and CDR2 YYNGEE. With 1 base removed from V and 6 bases from J, the gap between germline ends came to 17 bases. The CDR3 contains 15 residues. CDR3 region: CASSVSGAEGSEQYF. The CDR3 DNA reads as TGTGCCAGCAGCGTAAGCGGAGCGGAGGGGTCCGAGCAGTACTTC.

Ten or more counts support this clonotype. The V and J genes are TRBV6-6 and TRBJ1-2; D remains ambiguous. CDR3 length equals 14 residues. V lost 4 bases and J 1 base, leaving 10 bases between the germline ends. CDR1 and CDR2 from the germline V gene are MNHNY and SVGAGI (reference sequence). The CDR3 spells CASSLKTDNYGYTF. The CDR3 coding sequence is TGTGCCAGCAGTTTGAAGACGGATAACTATGGCTACACCTTC.

The sample holds many counts of this clonotype. V is TRBV6-2 or TRBV6-3 and J is TRBJ1-1; unclear D gene. CDR3 length: 13 amino acids. V was trimmed by 1 base and J by 2 bases, leaving 5 bases between them. Germline V lookup: CDR1 MNHEY, CDR2 SVGEGT. As DNA, the CDR3 is TGTGCCAGCAGTTACTTCAGAAACACTGAAGCTTTCTTT. Its protein is CASSYFRNTEAFF.

A few counts support this clonotype. The chain has TRBV12-3 or TRBV12-4 and TRBJ2-2; a possible D gene is TRBD1 (6 bases). Trimming removed 5 bases from V and 2 bases from J, with 15 bases in between. The CDR3 contains 16 residues. This CDR3 reads CASSGAGTLNTGELFF. CDR3 bases: TGTGCCAGCAGTGGAGCCGGGACACTCAACACCGGGGAGCTGTTTTTT.

The sample holds a few counts of this clonotype. This rearrangement joins TRBV4-1 to TRBJ2-1; weak D call: TRBD2 (6 bases). V lost 2 bases to trimming and J lost 6 bases, with 11 bases between them. Germline V gene sequence: CDR1 MGHRA, CDR2 YSYEKL. The CDR3 consists of 14 residues. CDR3: CASSQIGAGNEQFF. The CDR3 region has the DNA TGCGCCAGCAGCCAAATTGGAGCGGGCAATGAGCAGTTCTTC.

This clonotype was observed many times. V and J are TRBV19 and TRBJ2-5; the D is unclear. With 1 base removed from V and 4 bases from J, the gap between germline ends came to 10 bases. Germline V CDR1 and CDR2: LNHDA, SQIVND (reference sequence). This CDR3 comprises 14 residues. The CDR3 loop is CASSIVGVRETQYF. DNA for the CDR3: TGTGCCAGTAGTATAGTCGGCGTACGAGAGACCCAGTACTTC.

This clonotype was detected ten times or more. This chain links TRBV6-2 or TRBV6-3 with TRBJ1-6, with D unresolved. This CDR3 is built from 18 residues. In germline, CDR1 is MNHEY, CDR2 SVGEGT. Trimming shortened V by 2 bases and J by 0 bases, and 14 bases separated the two germline ends. The CDR3: CASSYVGRESSYNSPLHF. DNA of the CDR3: TGTGCCAGCAGTTACGTCGGCCGGGAAAGCTCCTATAATTCACCCCTCCACTTT.

This clonotype was observed many times. The CDR3 coding sequence is TGTGCCAGCAGCTTAGTGCTTTACACTTCGAACACCGGGGAGCTGTTTTTT. As protein: CASSLVLYTSNTGELFF. The chain is built from TRBV7-9 and TRBJ2-2; no reliable D call. The germline V and J ends were trimmed by 1 base and 0 bases, with 12 bases remaining between them. Germline V gene lookup returns CDR1 SEHNR and CDR2 FQNEAQ (reference sequence). CDR3 size: 17 residues.

This clonotype was counted ten times or more. V usage is TRBV6-2 or TRBV6-3 and J usage is TRBJ1-2, with a tentative D call TRBD1 (5 bases). The CDR3 runs to 16 residues. Germline lookup yields CDR1 MNHEY and CDR2 SVGEGT. The V gene lost 7 bases and the J gene lost 2 bases, with 20 bases spanning the gap. CDR3 residues: CASTQPRGSGNYGYTF. The CDR3, as DNA: TGTGCCAGCACCCAACCTAGGGGATCAGGAAACTATGGCTACACCTTC.

In its sample, this clonotype was seen many times. CDR3 in amino acids: CATSRDRGKNIQYF. For the CDR3, the DNA is TGTGCCACCAGCAGGGACAGGGGAAAAAACATTCAGTACTTC. The chain uses TRBV15 and TRBJ2-4; 9 nucleotides align to TRBD1. The CDR3 loop spans 14 amino acids. CDR1 is LNHNV and CDR2 is YYDKDF in the germline V gene (reference sequence). The J segment lost 4 bases and the V segment lost 3 bases, leaving 1 base of the junction unmatched. Supplemented by reference TRBV15 and TRBJ2-4, the full variable domain reads DAMVIQNPRYQVTQFGKPVTLSCSQTLNHNVMYWYQQKSSQAPKLLFHYYDKDFNNEADTPDNFQSRRPNTSFCFLDIRSPGLGDTAMYLCATSRDRGKNIQYFGAGTRLSVL.

This clonotype was counted ten times or more. CDR3 loop: CASSSRGTEAFF. In DNA, the CDR3 is TGTGCCAGCAGCTCCCGGGGCACTGAAGCTTTCTTT. This chain links TRBV11-2 with TRBJ1-1; no reliable D call. The CDR3 totals 12 residues. CDR1 and CDR2 (germline): SGHAT, FQNNGV. V was trimmed by 4 bases and J by 4 bases, leaving 7 bases between them.

Points on this clonotype: This may arise from a read error, as a much more abundant clone is one base away. The rearrangement uses TRBV20-1 and TRBJ1-2; maybe TRBD1 (5 bases). CDR3 length equals 13 residues. Per the germline V gene, CDR1 is DFQATT and CDR2 is SNEGSKA (reference sequence). The CDR3 loop is CSARGEGNCGYTF. CDR3 bases: TGCAGTGCTAGGGGGGAGGGAAACTGTGGCTACACCTTC.

This clonotype showed up many times. The J gene is TRBJ2-1, the V gene TRBV12-3 or TRBV12-4, with 7 bases identical to TRBD1. The CDR3 is 17 residues long. Germline trimming cut 3 bases from V and 5 bases from J; bases unmatched to any gene: 13. In DNA form, the CDR3 reads TGTGCCAGCAGTTTTCGCGCCGGGACAGCCAACCACAATGAGCAGTTCTTC. This translates into CASSFRAGTANHNEQFF.

Many counts were recorded for this clonotype. V gene TRBV6-2 or TRBV6-3 combines with J gene TRBJ2-3; no reliable D call. Looked up from germline, CDR1 is MNHEY and CDR2 is SVGEGT. Trimming removed 6 bases from V and 6 bases from J, with 16 bases in between. This CDR3 comprises 14 residues. The CDR3 sequence: CASRGWFSSDTQYF. CDR3 bases: TGTGCCAGCAGGGGTTGGTTCTCATCGGATACGCAGTATTTT.

Notes on this clonotype: A much larger clone differs from this one at a single base, so this may be a read error. V and J are TRBV19 and TRBJ1-5; a weak D match, TRBD1 (6 bases). CDR3 length: 16 residues. Germline loops: CDR1 LNHDA, CDR2 SQIVND (reference sequence). Between the trimmed V and J ends, which lost 6 bases and 4 bases, there was a span of 19 bases. The DNA of the CDR3 is TGTGCCAGTAGCAACAGGGAGTTGAATAGGAATCAGCCCCAGCATTTT. Residues: CASSNRELNRNQPQHF.

The chain has TRBV28 and TRBJ1-2; 10 nucleotides match TRBD1. The germline V gene encodes CDR1 MDHEN and CDR2 SYDVKM. This CDR3 has 16 residues. Trimming removed 4 bases from V and 3 bases from J; junction bases left unmatched: 8. CDR3 residues: CASSSPSGQGDYGYTF. The CDR3 bases are TGTGCCAGCAGTTCTCCCTCCGGACAGGGGGACTATGGCTACACCTTC.

This chain connects TRBV6-2 or TRBV6-3 to TRBJ1-1; 8 bases map to TRBD1. Trimming cost V 6 bases and J 0 bases; bases outside gene matches: 9. The germline V gene has CDR1 MNHEY and CDR2 SVGEGT. The length of the CDR3 is 16 residues. CDR3 in amino acids: CASRPMTGELNTEAFF. The CDR3 DNA follows: TGTGCCAGCAGGCCGATGACAGGGGAATTGAACACTGAAGCTTTCTTT.

This clonotype was observed a handful of times. The chain joins TRBV12-3 or TRBV12-4 to TRBJ1-4, with D tentatively TRBD1 (5 bases). The CDR3 has 14 amino acids. The V end lost 5 bases, the J end lost 6 bases, and 13 bases lay between the germline ends. The CDR3 DNA sequence: TGTGCCAGCAGTCCCCAGGGTTGGTATGAAAAACTGTTTTTT. Translation gives CASSPQGWYEKLFF.

The V gene is TRBV14, the J gene TRBJ2-3; 8 nucleotides line up with TRBD1. CDR3 length equals 16 residues. From germline, CDR1 is SGHDN and CDR2 FVKESK. The V segment lost 0 bases and the J segment 1 base; nucleotides outside the gene matches: 3. CDR3 nucleotides: TGTGCCAGCAGCCAAGATCTGGGACAGGGCACAGATACGCAGTATTTT. As protein: CASSQDLGQGTDTQYF.

In the case of this clonotype: It may be a read error: a sequence one base away is much more abundant. The chain links TRBV6-1 to TRBJ1-1; D is perhaps TRBD1 (6 bases). CDR1 and CDR2 from the germline V gene are MNHNS and SASEGT. This CDR3 is built from 14 residues. V was clipped by 4 bases and J by 6 bases, with 15 bases between them. The CDR3 region is CASSGRRGLAEAFF. The CDR3 bases are TGTGCCAGCAGTGGCCGCCGGGGGCTCGCTGAAGCTTTCTTT.

This clonotype was counted many times. The chain combines TRBV11-2 with TRBJ2-1; TRBD2 might be the D (5 bases). Germline CDR1 SGHAT, CDR2 FQNNGV. CDR3 length: 13 residues. With 0 bases removed from V and 9 bases from J, the gap between germline ends came to 9 bases. CDR3 sequence: CASSLDRGPEQFF. The DNA of the CDR3 is TGTGCCAGCAGCTTAGATCGCGGGCCTGAGCAGTTCTTC.

This clonotype was detected ten times or more. V gene TRBV18 combines with J gene TRBJ2-3; perhaps TRBD2 as D (6 bases). The CDR3 has 15 residues. Germline assignment: CDR1 KGHSH and CDR2 LQKENI. The V end was cut by 1 base, the J end by 5 bases, with 13 bases between. The CDR3 DNA is TGTGCCAGCTCACCACTGCGGGGAAGGATAGATACGCAGTATTTT. Protein product: CASSPLRGRIDTQYF. Combining the CDR3 with reference TRBV18 and TRBJ2-3 gives the whole variable domain NAGVMQNPRHLVRRRGQEARLRCSPMKGHSHVYWYRQLPEEGLKFMVYLQKENIIDESGMPKERFSAEFPKEGPSILRIQQVVRGDSAAYFCASSPLRGRIDTQYFGPGTRLTVL.

The sample holds a few counts of this clonotype. The V gene is TRBV11-3, the J gene TRBJ1-6, with 7 bases that match TRBD1. CDR3 length: 14 residues. CDR1 and CDR2 from the germline V gene are SGHNT and YENEEA. Trimming took 3 bases from V and 7 from J; bases not matched to a gene: 3. CDR3 region: CASSLTGPNSPLHF. CDR3 in DNA: TGTGCCAGCAGCTTGACAGGGCCGAATTCACCCCTCCACTTT.

This clonotype was detected many times. The chain employs TRBV19 and TRBJ1-5; 7 bases are shared with TRBD1. The germline V gene has CDR1 LNHDA and CDR2 SQIVND (reference sequence). CDR3 length: 15 residues. Germline trimming cut 5 bases from V and 5 bases from J; bases unmatched to any gene: 9. The chain's CDR3 is CASSWDSTPHQPQHF. The CDR3 DNA reads TGTGCCAGTAGTTGGGACAGTACACCCCATCAGCCCCAGCATTTT.

This clonotype was seen at least ten times. This chain connects TRBV7-9 to TRBJ1-2; D remains unclear. Trimming removed 5 bases from V and 4 bases from J, with 14 bases in between. Per germline, CDR1 SEHNR and CDR2 FQNEAQ (reference sequence). There are 14 residues in the CDR3. The CDR3, as DNA: TGTGCCAGCAGCGAAGCGGGCAGACCCTATGGCTACACCTTC. This sequence encodes CASSEAGRPYGYTF.

This clonotype was recorded many times. The CDR3 spells CASSLTSGNYNEQFF. As DNA, the CDR3 is TGCGCCAGCAGCCTCACTAGCGGTAACTACAATGAGCAGTTCTTC. The chain uses TRBV4-1 and TRBJ2-1; the match to TRBD2 covers 8 bases. This CDR3 is built from 15 residues. CDR1 is MGHRA, CDR2 YSYEKL, per germline. V shed 4 bases and J 3 bases; nucleotides not matched to a gene: 5.